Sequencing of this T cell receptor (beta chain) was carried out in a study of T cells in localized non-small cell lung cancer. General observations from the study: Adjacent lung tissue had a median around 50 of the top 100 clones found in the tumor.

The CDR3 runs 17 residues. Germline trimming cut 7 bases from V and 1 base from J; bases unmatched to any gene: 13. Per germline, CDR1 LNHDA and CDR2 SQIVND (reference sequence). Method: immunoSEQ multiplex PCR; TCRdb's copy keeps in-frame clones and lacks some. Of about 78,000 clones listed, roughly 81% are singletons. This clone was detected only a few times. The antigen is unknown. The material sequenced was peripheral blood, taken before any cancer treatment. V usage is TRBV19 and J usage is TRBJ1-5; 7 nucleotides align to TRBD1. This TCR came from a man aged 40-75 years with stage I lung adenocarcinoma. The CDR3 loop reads CASISHRTGDSNQPQHF. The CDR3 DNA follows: TGTGCCAGTATCTCCCACCGGACAGGCGACAGCAATCAGCCCCAGCATTTT.